This T cell receptor beta chain was recovered during a study of T cells after somatic rescue of genetic block (dated by TCRdb to about 2020). General notes on the study: What the study looked at was long-term robustness, specifically in a T-cell system that came about through somatic rescue of a genetic block in T-cell development.

CDR1 is given as LNHDA and CDR2 as SQIVND, both from the germline V gene (reference sequence). V loses 6 bases of germline sequence and J loses 1 base, and the interval between the two ends is 9 bases. The CDR3 measures 14 amino acids from cysteine to phenylalanine. CDR3 DNA is the only sequence kept; it has 42 bases, read in frame from the first base. The protocol used for the library was the immunoSEQ multiplex PCR assay. TCRdb mirrors the immuneACCESS table, restricted to in-frame sequences. Some clones are absent from its copies; in checked studies, under half trace to an unresolved V gene, and the reason for the others is unknown. The sample includes 70,000 to 95,000 clones, with approximately 90% observed a single time. About 1.5% of the sample lies in the top ten. A note on this clone: It lacks a known antigen. Base qualities are missing; no much larger clone stands one base away.

The rearrangement joined TRBV19 to TRBJ2-2, with an unclear D gene assignment. The TCR sequence derives from a woman younger than 35. The sequenced sample was peripheral blood mononuclear cells (PBMCs). In nucleotide form, the sequence is TGTGCCAGTAGCAGGCTGGGGAACACCGGGGAGCTGTTTTTT. It is translated as CASSRLGNTGELFF. The CDR3, completed at both ends by the reference TRBV19 and TRBJ2-2 genes, gives the full variable domain DGGITQSPKYLFRKEGQNVTLSCEQNLNHDAMYWYRQDPGQGLRLIYYSQIVNDFQKGDIAEGYSVSREKKESFPLTVTSAQKNPTAFYLCASSRLGNTGELFFGEGSRLTVL.